A selection of T cell receptor beta chains follows, all from one sample in a study of blood T cell repertoires in COVID-19. Libraries were prepared by immunoSEQ multiplex PCR; TCRdb keeps only in-frame clonotypes and omits some of them. The sample shows some 220,000 clones, roughly nine tenths of them seen only once. Sequencing input: PBMCs or T cells enriched from blood (not recorded which). These receptors were obtained from a woman aged 50 to 60 in a cohort exposed to, infected with or recovered from COVID-19 (not recorded which). Both conserved end residues are part of each CDR3. D genes are given only for firm matches.

>TRBV7-2|TRBJ1-2|.|14
TGTGCCAGCAGCTTAGCTAACTCAAACTATGGCTACACCTTC
CASSLANSNYGYTF
>TRBV5-1|TRBJ1-1|TRBD1|14
TGCGCCAGCAGCGGGGGGACAGGGGAAACTGAAGCTTTCTTT
CASSGGTGETEAFF
>TRBV19|TRBJ1-1|.|13
TGTGCCAGTAGTATCAACAGATACGCTGAAGCTTTCTTT
CASSINRYAEAFF
>TRBV24-1|TRBJ1-2|TRBD1|13
TGTGCCACCAGTGAGGGACAGGGGGGGGGCTACACCTTC
CATSEGQGGGYTF
>TRBV25-1|TRBJ1-1|TRBD1|14
TGTGCCAGCAGTTCTCATTGGACAGGGACTGAAGCTTTCTTT
CASSSHWTGTEAFF
>TRBV18|TRBJ1-3|.|15
TGTGCCAGCTCACCCTTCCGGGGGTCGGAAAACACCATATATTTT
CASSPFRGSENTIYF
>TRBV12-3/TRBV12-4|TRBJ1-1|TRBD1|12
TGTGCCAGCAGACCTCAGGGGGCTGAAGCTTTCTTT
CASRPQGAEAFF
>TRBV3-1/TRBV3-2|TRBJ1-1|.|14
TGTGCCAGCAGCTTCGGAGGGGAAAACACTGAAGCTTTCTTT
CASSFGGENTEAFF
>TRBV21-1|TRBJ2-3|.|17
TGTGCCAGCAGCAAAGGGGGTCTAGCGGGGGCTATAGATACGCAGTATTTT
CASSKGGLAGAIDTQYF
>TRBV3-1/TRBV3-2|TRBJ1-6|.|16
TGTGCCAGCAGCCAAGCCCTCACAGGCTATAATTCACCCCTCCACTTT
CASSQALTGYNSPLHF
>TRBV15|TRBJ1-1|.|15
TGTGCCACCAGCAGAGATCAGGGTTGGGGCACTGAAGCTTTCTTT
CATSRDQGWGTEAFF
>TRBV5-4|TRBJ2-2|.|16
TGTGCCAGCAGCTTGGATCCTAGCGCGAACACCGGGGAGCTGTTTTTT
CASSLDPSANTGELFF
>TRBV7-8|TRBJ2-3|TRBD2|17
TGTGCCAGCAGCTTAAACCTAGCGGGGGCTAGCACAGATACGCAGTATTTT
CASSLNLAGASTDTQYF
>TRBV6-1|TRBJ1-6|TRBD1|13
TGTGCCAGCAGTGAAAGAGGGGACAGGGGACTCCACTTT
CASSERGDRGLHF
>TRBV3-1/TRBV3-2|TRBJ2-1|.|18
TGTGCCAGCAGCCAAGATCTGAGCAGGCTAGAGGGAATCGATGAGCAGTTCTTC
CASSQDLSRLEGIDEQFF
>TRBV19|TRBJ1-1|TRBD1|16
TGTGCCAGTAGTCCGTCCAGGGGGCAGGGAAACACTGAAGCTTTCTTT
CASSPSRGQGNTEAFF
>TRBV6-6|TRBJ2-1|.|18
TGTGCCAGCAGTCCCTACCGGGACACGGGATGGGGGTACAATGAGCAGTTCTTC
CASSPYRDTGWGYNEQFF
>TRBV19|TRBJ1-4|TRBD1|14
TGTGCCAGTAGTACCCGGGGAAACAGGGGAAAACTGTTTTTT
CASSTRGNRGKLFF
>TRBV18|TRBJ1-5|.|13
TGTGCCAGCTCACAAGGACAAAATCAGCCCCAGCATTTT
CASSQGQNQPQHF
>TRBV5-8|TRBJ1-3|TRBD1|14
TGTGCCAGCAGCTCGGGACAGCCTGGAAACACCATATATTTT
CASSSGQPGNTIYF
>TRBV21-1|TRBJ2-7|.|16
TGTGCCAGCAGCTCGTCGAGAGGGGACAGGGCTTACGAGCAGTACTTC
CASSSSRGDRAYEQYF
>TRBV11-3|TRBJ1-1|TRBD1|14
TGTGCCAGCAGCTTGAGTCAGGGGGCAACTGAAGCTTTCTTT
CASSLSQGATEAFF
>TRBV24-1|TRBJ2-3|.|15
TGTGCCACCAGTGATCAGAGGCAGGGAAAGGGTACGCAGTATTTT
CATSDQRQGKGTQYF
>TRBV2|TRBJ1-3|TRBD1|14
TGTGCCAGCAGGGAGACAGGGGCGGGAAACACCATATATTTT
CASRETGAGNTIYF
>TRBV12-3/TRBV12-4|TRBJ1-2|TRBD1|13
TGTGCCAGCAGTCCCGGGACAGGGGTCGGCTACACCTTC
CASSPGTGVGYTF
>TRBV19|TRBJ2-7|TRBD1|11
TGTGCCACAGGGGGCGGGAACGAGCAGTACTTC
CATGGGNEQYF
>TRBV7-6|TRBJ2-7|TRBD2|17
TGTGCCAGCAGCTCAGCTAAGACGCGGGGGGGCCTCGACGAGCAGTACTTC
CASSSAKTRGGLDEQYF
>TRBV11-3|TRBJ1-1|TRBD1|15
TGTGCCAGCAGCTTAGAAGGGACAGGGGGCACTGAAGCTTTCTTT
CASSLEGTGGTEAFF
>TRBV6-4|TRBJ1-1|.|11
TGTGCCAGCAGTGGGGGAGCTGAAGCTTTCTTT
CASSGGAEAFF
>TRBV27|TRBJ2-2|TRBD2|15
TGTGCCCGCAGTTTGGGCGGGGGGGTAATCGGGGAGCTGTTTTTT
CARSLGGGVIGELFF
>TRBV11-2|TRBJ1-2|TRBD1|14
TGTGCCAGCAGCGTATCTGGACAGGGAGTTATGTACACCTTC
CASSVSGQGVMYTF
>TRBV25-1|TRBJ1-2|TRBD1|13
TGTGCCAGCAGAGGACAGGCGAACTATGGCTACACCTTC
CASRGQANYGYTF
>TRBV7-2|TRBJ2-1|TRBD2|15
TGTGCCAGCAGCCCGGGACTAGAAGGCTACAATGAGCAGTTCTTC
CASSPGLEGYNEQFF
>TRBV7-9|TRBJ1-1|.|13
TGTGCCAGCAGCTTAAGTGGGCACCCTGAAGCTTTCTTT
CASSLSGHPEAFF
>TRBV28|TRBJ2-2|.|15
TGTGCCAGCAGACTTGGGGGGATGAACACCGGGGAGCTGTTTTTT
CASRLGGMNTGELFF
>TRBV19|TRBJ1-5|.|15
TGTGCCAGTACCCGAGTATCCAGGGGCAATCAGCCCCAGCATTTT
CASTRVSRGNQPQHF
>TRBV24-1|TRBJ1-5|TRBD1|17
TGTGCCACCAGTGACCGATCGACAGGGGGTTGGGGTCAGCCCCAGCATTTT
CATSDRSTGGWGQPQHF
>TRBV4-2|TRBJ1-3|.|16
TGTGCCAGCAGCCAAGATAGTGCGGCCTCTGGAAACACCATATATTTT
CASSQDSAASGNTIYF
>TRBV27|TRBJ1-2|.|13
TGTGCCAGCAGTTTAGGGGGGGGCTATGGCTACACCTTC
CASSLGGGYGYTF
>TRBV29-1|TRBJ2-3|.|14
TGCAGCGTTGAAGAGGAGCGGTACACAGATACGCAGTATTTT
CSVEEERYTDTQYF
>TRBV14|TRBJ2-4|.|19
TGTGCCAGCAGCCCCCCGGGGCCGGGGGAGGAGCTGGCCAAAAACATTCAGTACTTC
CASSPPGPGEELAKNIQYF
>TRBV3-1/TRBV3-2|TRBJ1-3|.|14
TGTGCCAGCAGCCTACAAAACAGGGGAAACACCATATATTTT
CASSLQNRGNTIYF